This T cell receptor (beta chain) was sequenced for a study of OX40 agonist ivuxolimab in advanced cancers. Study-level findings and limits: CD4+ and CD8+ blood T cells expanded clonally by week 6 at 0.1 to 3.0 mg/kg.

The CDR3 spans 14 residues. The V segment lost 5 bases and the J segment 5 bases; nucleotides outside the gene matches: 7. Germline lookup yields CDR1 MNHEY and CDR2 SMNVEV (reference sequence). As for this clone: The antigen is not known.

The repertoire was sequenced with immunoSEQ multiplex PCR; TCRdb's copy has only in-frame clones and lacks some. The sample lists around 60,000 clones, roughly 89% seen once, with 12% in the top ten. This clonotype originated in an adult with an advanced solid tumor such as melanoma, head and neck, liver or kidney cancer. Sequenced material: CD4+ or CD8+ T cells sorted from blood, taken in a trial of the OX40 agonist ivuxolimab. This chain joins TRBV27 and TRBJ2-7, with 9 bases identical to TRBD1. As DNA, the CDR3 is TGTGCCAGCAGTCTCCGGGGACAGGGCAACGAGCAGTACTTC. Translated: CASSLRGQGNEQYF.